This TCR beta chain was obtained from a study of blood T cells in healthy people across ages. Extraction of total RNA produced a minimum of 5 micrograms from each sample. This CDR3 region has 15 residues. CDR1 and CDR2 (germline): SEHNR, FQNEAQ (reference sequence). It was with a sample-barcoded 5' primer and a J-beta primer mix that a second PCR of roughly 7 to 12 cycles was run. TCRdb passed the 5' RACE reads through MiXCR, listing each CDR3 protein once. The sample lists some 760,000 distinct CDR3 sequences, roughly 25% occurring once. In this sample, this clonotype turned up a few times. This same sample was also part of a study on T cells of mothers and their children.

The chain is built from TRBV7-9 and TRBJ2-5; TRBD2 aligns across 8 bases. The tail of the sequence fits TRBJ2-7 better, so the J call may be wrong. The TCR comes from a boy younger than 18 in good health. The sequencing sample was made of blood. CDR3 bases: TGTGCCAGCAGCTTCCACGGGGGGGCCGAGTTCGAGCAGTACTTC. Amino acids: CASSFHGGAEFEQYF.